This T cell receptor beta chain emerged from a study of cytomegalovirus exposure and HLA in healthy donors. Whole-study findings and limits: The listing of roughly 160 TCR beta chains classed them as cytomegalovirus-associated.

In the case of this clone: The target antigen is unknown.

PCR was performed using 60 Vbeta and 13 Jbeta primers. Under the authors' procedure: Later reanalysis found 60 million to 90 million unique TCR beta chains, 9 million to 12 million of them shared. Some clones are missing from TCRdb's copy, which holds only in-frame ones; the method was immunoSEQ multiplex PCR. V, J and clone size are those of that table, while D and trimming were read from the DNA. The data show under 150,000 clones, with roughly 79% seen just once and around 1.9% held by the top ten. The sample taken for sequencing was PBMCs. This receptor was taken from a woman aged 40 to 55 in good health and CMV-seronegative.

The CDR3 nucleotides read TGTGCCAGCAGCTCAGCCGGGAGTAGCTCCTACAATGAGCAGTTCTTC. This sequence encodes CASSSAGSSSYNEQFF. The chain links TRBV5-6 to TRBJ2-1; possibly TRBD2 for D (6 bases). In germline, CDR1 is SGHDT, CDR2 YYEEEE. V lost 3 bases and J lost 0, with 13 bases in between. There are 16 residues in the CDR3.